This T cell receptor beta chain stems from a study of OX40 agonist ivuxolimab in advanced cancers. Across the whole study: Hepatocellular carcinoma, melanoma, renal cell or head and neck cancer affected the dose-escalation patients.

Some clones are missing from TCRdb's copy, which holds only in-frame ones; the method was immunoSEQ multiplex PCR. The table includes 90,000 to 100,000 clones, 88% detected once. Germline CDR1 and CDR2: MNHEY and SMNVEV (reference sequence). The CDR3 extends over 12 amino acids. Trimming took off 6 bases at V and 5 bases at J, with 10 bases between the two ends. The chain has TRBV27 and TRBJ2-5; either TRBD1 or TRBD2 may supply D (5 bases each). The material was CD4+ or CD8+ T cells sorted from blood, obtained in a trial of the OX40 agonist ivuxolimab. This clonotype was sampled from an adult with an advanced solid tumor such as melanoma, head and neck, liver or kidney cancer. Here the CDR3 reads CASSGAGETQYF. CDR3 nucleotide sequence: TGTGCCAGCAGCGGGGCCGGGGAGACCCAGTACTTC.